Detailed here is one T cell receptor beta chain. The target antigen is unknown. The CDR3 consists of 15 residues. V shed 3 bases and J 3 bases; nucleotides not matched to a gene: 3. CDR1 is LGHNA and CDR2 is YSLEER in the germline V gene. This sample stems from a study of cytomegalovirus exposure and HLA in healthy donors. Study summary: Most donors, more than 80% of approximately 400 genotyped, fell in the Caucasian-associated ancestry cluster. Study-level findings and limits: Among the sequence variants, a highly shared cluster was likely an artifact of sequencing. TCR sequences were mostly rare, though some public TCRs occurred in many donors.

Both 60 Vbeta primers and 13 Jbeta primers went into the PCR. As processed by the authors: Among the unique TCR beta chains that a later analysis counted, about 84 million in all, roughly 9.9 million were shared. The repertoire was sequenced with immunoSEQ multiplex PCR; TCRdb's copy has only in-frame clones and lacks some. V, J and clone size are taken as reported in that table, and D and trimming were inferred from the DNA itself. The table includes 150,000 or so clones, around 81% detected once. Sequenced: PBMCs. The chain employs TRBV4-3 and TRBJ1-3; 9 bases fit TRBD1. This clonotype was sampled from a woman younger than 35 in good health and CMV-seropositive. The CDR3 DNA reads TGCGCCAGCAGCCAGAGGACAGGGGTTGGAAACACCATATATTTT. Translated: CASSQRTGVGNTIYF.